The 24 T cell receptor beta chains reported below all come from one sample, sequenced in a study of CD8 T cells in ankylosing spondylitis. In TCRdb, the 5' RACE reads were re-called with MiXCR into one record per CDR3 protein. The repertoire holds 25,000 to 30,000 distinct CDR3 sequences, roughly 7.9% seen once, with about 31% in the top ten. The sequenced sample consisted of blood. The receptors come from a male donor with ankylosing spondylitis or in good health (not recorded which).

J is TRBJ2-2 and V is TRBV25-1; no definite D call. CDR3 length: 15 amino acids. V lost 1 base and J 1 base, leaving 7 bases between the germline ends. Germline V CDR1 and CDR2: MGHDK, SYGVNS. The CDR3 spells CASSESGMNTGELFF. CDR3 DNA: TGTGCCAGCAGTGAATCTGGGATGAACACCGGGGAGCTGTTTTTT. Full variable domain (outside the CDR3, taken from reference TRBV25-1 and TRBJ2-2): EADIYQTPRYLVIGTGKKITLECSQTMGHDKMYWYQQDPGMELHLIHYSYGVNSTEKGDLSSESTVSRIRTEHFPLTLESARPSHTSQYLCASSESGMNTGELFFGEGSRLTVL.

This clonotype was detected only a few times. The chain combines TRBV12-3 or TRBV12-4 with TRBJ2-5; D is possibly TRBD2 (6 bases). V lost 6 bases, J lost 5 bases, and 19 bases lay in between. CDR3 length equals 15 residues. CDR3 DNA sequence: TGTGCCAGCAGCCCGCGGGGCAACCGTGCGGAGACCCAGTACTTC. Amino acids: CASSPRGNRAETQYF.

This clonotype has more than one count but fewer than ten. This chain connects TRBV5-1 to TRBJ2-2, with D perhaps assigned TRBD1 or TRBD2 (6 bases each). CDR1 is SGHRS and CDR2 is YFSETQ in the germline V gene. V was clipped by 4 bases and J by 0 bases, with 10 bases between them. The CDR3 spans 15 residues. The CDR3 spells CASSVGGANTGELFF. CDR3 DNA sequence: TGCGCCAGCAGCGTCGGGGGCGCGAACACCGGGGAGCTGTTTTTT.

This clonotype was counted at least ten times. The rearrangement joins TRBV20-1 to TRBJ2-5; 12 bases align to TRBD2. The CDR3 sequence is 14 residues long. V was clipped by 7 bases and J by 5 bases; unmatched bases: 8. CDR1 is DFQATT and CDR2 is SNEGSKA in the germline V gene (reference sequence). CDR3 amino acids: CSGFLAGGFETQYF. CDR3 nucleotide sequence: TGCAGTGGCTTCCTAGCGGGGGGGTTTGAGACCCAGTACTTC.

The gene calls are TRBV28 and TRBJ2-3; TRBD1 might be the D (6 bases). CDR3 size: 14 residues. Trimming stripped 2 bases from V and 3 bases from J, with 9 bases between. Germline V gene sequence: CDR1 MDHEN, CDR2 SYDVKM. Written as DNA, the CDR3 is TGTGCCAGCAGTTTAAACAGGGTGACAGATACGCAGTATTTT. This translates into CASSLNRVTDTQYF.

This clonotype was recorded a few times. The V and J genes are TRBV27 and TRBJ2-1; D is uncertain. Trimming left V 2 bases short and J 3 bases short, with 5 bases between. The CDR3 sequence is 13 residues long. Germline loops: CDR1 MNHEY, CDR2 SMNVEV (reference sequence). CDR3: CASSLGGYNEQFF. The CDR3 DNA reads as TGTGCCAGCAGTTTAGGTGGCTACAATGAGCAGTTCTTC.

This clonotype has more than one count but fewer than ten. The chain employs TRBV15 and TRBJ2-2; TRBD1 matches 7 bases. After removal of 0 bases from V and 6 bases from J, the junction contained 4 bases not matched to a gene. CDR1 is LNHNV, CDR2 YYDKDF, per germline (reference sequence). The CDR3 spans 15 residues. Here the CDR3 reads CATSRDRGKAGELFF. The CDR3 DNA reads TGTGCCACCAGCAGAGACAGGGGGAAGGCCGGGGAGCTGTTTTTT.

The chain joins TRBV29-1 to TRBJ1-2; no clear D. This CDR3 has 14 amino acids. V dropped 2 bases and J dropped 8 bases, with 18 bases sitting between them. In germline, CDR1 is SQVTM, CDR2 ANQGSEA. In DNA form, the CDR3 reads TGCAGCGTTGAAATAGGCCCCGGGCCGGTCGGCTACACCTTC. Translation: CSVEIGPGPVGYTF.

This chain links TRBV11-2 with TRBJ2-1; tentatively, D is TRBD2 (6 bases). There are 14 residues in the CDR3. CDR1 and CDR2 (germline): SGHAT, FQNNGV. The V end lost 1 base, the J end lost 7 bases, and 11 bases lay between the germline ends. CDR3 loop: CASSLAGELNEQFF. CDR3 DNA sequence: TGTGCCAGCAGCTTAGCGGGAGAACTTAATGAGCAGTTCTTC.

This clonotype was picked up a small number of times. The V gene is TRBV19, the J gene TRBJ2-2, with D perhaps TRBD2 (5 bases). Trimming left V 3 bases short and J 3 bases short, with 8 bases between. Germline CDR1 LNHDA, CDR2 SQIVND (reference sequence). The CDR3 consists of 14 residues. The CDR3 loop reads CASSIPGYTGELFF. DNA for the CDR3: TGTGCCAGTAGTATCCCGGGGTACACCGGGGAGCTGTTTTTT.

The chain employs TRBV4-3 and TRBJ1-4; 8 positions match TRBD1. The CDR3 length is 14 residues. Germline values: CDR1 LGHNA, CDR2 YSLEER. The V and J ends lost 3 bases and 8 bases, in that order; junction bases with no gene match: 5. The CDR3 DNA reads TGCGCCAGCAGCCACGGGACAGGCCGGGAAAAACTGTTTTTT. Protein: CASSHGTGREKLFF.

This clonotype has at least ten counts. CDR3 nucleotides: TGCGCCAGCAGCTTGATTGAGAATGTGCAGGAAAACATTCAGTACTTC. Protein: CASSLIENVQENIQYF. The chain uses TRBV5-1 and TRBJ2-4; no clear D gene. This CDR3 contains 16 residues. V shed 1 base and J shed 5 bases, with 16 bases lying between them. CDR1 is SGHRS, CDR2 YFSETQ, per germline.

This clonotype was detected a few times. The chain combines TRBV28 with TRBJ2-5; 10 bases map to TRBD2. This CDR3 region has 15 residues. J gave up 5 bases and V 6 bases, and 9 bases lay outside the gene matches. CDR1 and CDR2 from the germline V gene are MDHEN and SYDVKM. CDR3 DNA: TGTGCCAGCAGAACCCATGGGACTAGCGAGGAGACCCAGTACTTC. Translating it yields CASRTHGTSEETQYF.

The V and J genes are TRBV29-1 and TRBJ1-1; D gene ambiguous. Germline CDR1 reads SQVTM; CDR2 reads ANQGSEA. Trimming stripped 0 bases from V and 6 bases from J, with 11 bases between. The CDR3 sequence is 13 residues long. CDR3 loop: CSVEDPALAEAFF. CDR3 bases: TGCAGCGTTGAAGATCCCGCGCTAGCTGAAGCTTTCTTT.

This chain connects TRBV7-9 to TRBJ2-7; 7 bases fit TRBD1. J was trimmed by 3 bases and V by 3 bases; bases with no gene match: 5. The CDR3 contains 14 residues. Germline CDR1 SEHNR, CDR2 FQNEAQ (reference sequence). The CDR3 sequence is CASSLTGTFYEQYF. CDR3 DNA sequence: TGTGCCAGCAGCTTGACAGGGACCTTCTACGAGCAGTACTTC.

V usage is TRBV7-3 and J usage is TRBJ2-2; 9 bases are shared with TRBD2. The CDR3 runs to 17 residues. Germline V lookup: CDR1 SGHTA, CDR2 FQGTGA. Trimming cost V 5 bases and J 4 bases; bases outside gene matches: 11. The CDR3 nucleotides are TGTGCCAGCAGCCGCTTCCTCGCGGGGGGGCCCACCGGGGAGCTGTTTTTT. This gives the protein CASSRFLAGGPTGELFF.

V and J are TRBV7-3 and TRBJ1-1, with D unclear. The CDR3 is 13 residues long. CDR1 and CDR2 from the germline V gene are SGHTA and FQGTGA. Trimming removed 3 bases at V and 0 bases at J, with 5 bases between. The CDR3 here is CASSFSVNTEAFF. The CDR3 DNA follows: TGTGCCAGCAGCTTTTCTGTGAACACTGAAGCTTTCTTT.

The chain recombines TRBV29-1 with TRBJ1-1, with 9 positions matching TRBD1. CDR1 is SQVTM, CDR2 ANQGSEA, per germline. J was trimmed by 5 bases and V by 6 bases; bases with no gene match: 10. This CDR3 has 14 amino acids. Written as DNA, the CDR3 is TGCAGCGTCGAAACAGGGGGCTCAGGAACTGAAGCTTTCTTT. It encodes CSVETGGSGTEAFF.

By sample share, this clonotype is medium-sized. The chain combines TRBV28 with TRBJ2-6, with TRBD1 identical over 9 bases. V was clipped by 4 bases and J by 3 bases; unmatched bases: 13. Germline V gene sequence: CDR1 MDHEN, CDR2 SYDVKM. The CDR3 is 19 residues long. This chain's CDR3 is CASSSRTGEELFGANVLTF. CDR3 bases: TGTGCCAGCAGTTCCAGGACAGGGGAAGAATTGTTTGGGGCCAACGTCCTGACTTTC.

This clonotype was seen more than once but under ten times. The chain uses TRBV29-1 and TRBJ2-7, with TRBD2 matching over 8 bases. Germline CDR1 SQVTM, CDR2 ANQGSEA. The CDR3 loop spans 13 amino acids. Trimming at V came to 6 bases and at J to 2 bases, leaving 6 bases not matched to a gene. The CDR3: CSVVTSGTYEQYF. CDR3 nucleotide sequence: TGCAGCGTCGTCACTAGCGGCACCTACGAGCAGTACTTC.

The J gene is TRBJ2-1, the V gene TRBV20-1, with 9 bases aligning to TRBD2. In germline, CDR1 is DFQATT, CDR2 SNEGSKA (reference sequence). V gave up 5 bases and J gave up 7 bases; unmatched junction bases: 15. The CDR3 consists of 16 residues. CDR3 nucleotides: TGCAGTGCTTCAGGGGGGCTAGCGGGAATGGGGAATGAGCAGTTCTTC. Protein: CSASGGLAGMGNEQFF.

There are a few counts of this clonotype. The CDR3 coding sequence is TGTGCCAGCAGTTTGACAGGGAAAGAGACCCAGTACTTC. Its translation is CASSLTGKETQYF. The J gene is TRBJ2-5, the V gene TRBV12-3 or TRBV12-4; TRBD1 matches 7 bases. After removal of 3 bases from V and 3 bases from J, the junction contained 1 base not matched to a gene. The CDR3 has 13 amino acids.

This clonotype has a handful of counts. This rearrangement joins TRBV20-1 to TRBJ2-1, with a possible D match to TRBD2 (6 bases). V was pared by 2 bases and J by 12 bases, with 11 bases between. This CDR3 contains 11 residues. Germline CDR1 is DFQATT and CDR2 is SNEGSKA (reference sequence). The CDR3 DNA is TGCAGTGCTAGACGTACTAGCACGCAGTTCTTC. Encoded protein: CSARRTSTQFF.

J is TRBJ2-1 and V is TRBV3-1; D remains ambiguous. The germline V gene encodes CDR1 LGHDT and CDR2 YNNKEL (reference sequence). V dropped 0 bases and J dropped 4 bases, with 10 bases sitting between them. The CDR3 has 15 residues. The CDR3 reads CASSQEPRAYNEQFF. CDR3 DNA sequence: TGTGCCAGCAGCCAAGAGCCTAGAGCGTACAATGAGCAGTTCTTC.